This TCR beta chain was captured in a study of cytomegalovirus exposure and HLA in healthy donors. Study results and limitations: Further analysis was carried out later, and it showed several of the most significant clusters appearing linked to common viral pathogens. Being indistinguishable, some V segments were excluded, TRBV6-2 and TRBV6-3 among them. Reported results showed that the classifier diagnosed cytomegalovirus status with high specificity and sensitivity.

For this clone: The antigen is unknown.

V lost 3 bases and J lost 8, with 15 bases in between. Germline loops: CDR1 SGHRS, CDR2 YFSETQ. This CDR3 has 14 residues. Despite likely unrecorded immune exposures, the donors were nominally healthy at the time of sampling. Use of 60 Vbeta and 13 Jbeta primers characterized the PCR. The data were produced by immunoSEQ multiplex PCR, yet TCRdb's version contains in-frame clones alone and is incomplete. Among 200,000 to 250,000 clones listed, 83% were seen once. The chain recombines TRBV5-1 with TRBJ2-1; D possibly corresponds to TRBD1 (5 bases). Sequences were obtained from PBMCs. The TCR was taken from a girl under 18 in good health and CMV-seronegative. Here the CDR3 DNA reads TGCGCCAGCAGCTCACTAACGCAGGGATATGAGCAGTTCTTC. Translated: CASSSLTQGYEQFF.